Listed here are 14 T cell receptor beta chains from one sample, sequenced in a study of cytomegalovirus exposure and HLA in healthy donors. PCR used 60 Vbeta primers and 13 Jbeta primers. Produced via immunoSEQ multiplex PCR; TCRdb's table is partial and in-frame only. The repertoire holds roughly 120,000 clones, with over 8% as singletons. The sequencing input was PBMCs. The source of these receptors is a young man in good health and CMV-seronegative.

This clone was picked up a small number of times. This chain uses TRBV10-2 with TRBJ1-1; 7 nucleotides agree with TRBD1. Trimming cost V 6 bases and J 2 bases; bases outside gene matches: 6. CDR1 and CDR2 (germline): WSHSY, SAAADI. This CDR3 is built from 14 residues. The CDR3 bases are TGCGCCAGCAGCGGAAACAGGGGTAACACTGAAGCTTTCTTT. This codes for CASSGNRGNTEAFF.

The chain recombines TRBV9 with TRBJ2-2; TRBD1 matches at 11 bases. Germline CDR1 is SGDLS and CDR2 is YYNGEE. The ends lost 0 bases at V and 7 bases at J; junction bases unmatched: 8. The CDR3 length is 17 residues. Written as DNA, the CDR3 is TGTGCCAGCAGCGTAGTGGTGGACAGGGGGCTCAACGGGGAGCTGTTTTTT. It translates to CASSVVVDRGLNGELFF.

CDR3 in amino acids: CASSLIGGGGEQYF. CDR3 coding DNA: TGTGCCAGCAGTTTAATAGGGGGCGGAGGGGAGCAGTACTTC. The chain joins TRBV28 to TRBJ2-7, with D possibly matching TRBD1 (7 bases). CDR3 length equals 14 residues. V lost 2 bases and J 7 bases, leaving 15 bases between the germline ends. CDR1 is MDHEN and CDR2 is SYDVKM in the germline V gene.

This chain joins TRBV18 and TRBJ1-5; 9 bases align to TRBD1. J lost 6 bases, V lost 3 bases, and 6 bases had no gene match. The V gene's germline CDR1 is KGHSH and CDR2 LQKENI. The CDR3 loop spans 15 amino acids. CDR3 in amino acids: CASSPAGTGTQPQHF. The CDR3 DNA is TGTGCCAGCTCACCGGCCGGGACAGGGACTCAGCCCCAGCATTTT.

This clone was seen only a few times. J is TRBJ1-1 and V is TRBV4-3; no clear D gene. Trimming cost V 0 bases and J 3 bases, with 14 bases left between them. Germline CDR1 LGHNA, CDR2 YSLEER. The CDR3 sequence is 16 residues long. The CDR3 is CASSQDYGGAYTEAFF. The CDR3 DNA is TGCGCCAGCAGCCAAGATTATGGCGGAGCCTACACTGAAGCTTTCTTT.

The chain combines TRBV4-1 with TRBJ2-7, with 8 bases fitting TRBD2. Trimming at V came to 0 bases and at J to 3 bases, leaving 1 base not matched to a gene. CDR1 and CDR2 from the germline V gene are MGHRA and YSYEKL. The CDR3 sequence is 14 residues long. The CDR3 sequence: CASSQETSGYEQYF. CDR3 nucleotides: TGCGCCAGCAGCCAAGAAACTAGCGGCTACGAGCAGTACTTC.

The chain recombines TRBV7-3 with TRBJ1-2; D remains ambiguous. The CDR3 covers 14 residues. Between the trimmed V and J ends, which lost 2 bases and 10 bases, there was a span of 17 bases. Germline V CDR1 and CDR2: SGHTA, FQGTGA. CDR3 sequence reads: CASSLYPQRGAYTF. CDR3 coding DNA: TGTGCCAGCAGCTTATACCCCCAACGGGGTGCCTACACCTTC.

V usage is TRBV6-1 and J usage is TRBJ2-7; 7 bases align to TRBD1. This CDR3 has 14 residues. CDR1 is MNHNS and CDR2 is SASEGT in the germline V gene. The ends lost 6 bases at V and 4 bases at J; junction bases unmatched: 9. CDR3 in amino acids: CASSPGTVKYEQYF. CDR3 DNA sequence: TGTGCCAGCAGCCCCGGGACAGTGAAATACGAGCAGTACTTC.

A few counts support this clone. The V and J genes are TRBV7-3 and TRBJ2-1, with TRBD1 as a possible D gene (5 bases). Germline CDR1 is SGHTA and CDR2 is FQGTGA. Trimming shortened V by 5 bases and J by 10 bases, and 12 bases separated the two germline ends. The CDR3 runs to 12 residues. The DNA of the CDR3 is TGTGCCAGCAGCCTCCAGGGTGGCGAGCAGTTCTTC. Protein sequence: CASSLQGGEQFF.

The chain links TRBV19 to TRBJ1-2; D is uncertain. The CDR3 loop spans 14 amino acids. The germline V gene encodes CDR1 LNHDA and CDR2 SQIVND (reference sequence). V lost 7 bases and J 5 bases, leaving 17 bases between the germline ends. CDR3 region: CASKIPGSFYGYTF. DNA of the CDR3: TGTGCCAGTAAGATCCCGGGGAGCTTTTATGGCTACACCTTC.

This clone has just a few counts. V usage is TRBV4-1 and J usage is TRBJ1-2; TRBD1 aligns across 7 bases. J gave up 0 bases and V 1 base, and 8 bases lay outside the gene matches. Germline-derived CDR1 and CDR2 are MGHRA and YSYEKL. CDR3 length equals 17 residues. CDR3 nucleotides: TGCGCCAGCAGCCAAGCCAATCGGGACAGAACTAACTATGGCTACACCTTC. This gives the protein CASSQANRDRTNYGYTF.

This clone came up a few times. The rearrangement links TRBV5-4 to TRBJ2-2; D remains ambiguous. V was clipped by 0 bases and J by 7 bases, with 7 bases between them. Germline V lookup: CDR1 SGHNT, CDR2 YYREEE (reference sequence). The CDR3 spans 13 residues. The CDR3 coding sequence is TGTGCCAGCAGCTTGGACGGTATCGGGGAGCTGTTTTTT. It codes for CASSLDGIGELFF.

The chain carries TRBV5-4 and TRBJ2-7, with D perhaps matching TRBD2 (6 bases). This CDR3 has 15 amino acids. Looked up from germline, CDR1 is SGHNT and CDR2 is YYREEE (reference sequence). V was cut by 4 bases and J by 6 bases, with 20 bases left in between. CDR3 nucleotides: TGTGCCAGCAGCCCCCAAGTCTCGGGGGTTGGCGAGCAGTACTTC. It translates to CASSPQVSGVGEQYF.

V and J are TRBV9 and TRBJ2-7; 8 bases line up with TRBD1. CDR1 SGDLS and CDR2 YYNGEE come from the germline V gene. J lost 0 bases, V lost 4 bases, and 6 bases had no gene match. The CDR3 extends over 15 amino acids. The CDR3 loop is CASSPTGVDSYEQYF. The CDR3 nucleotides read TGTGCCAGCAGCCCGACAGGGGTGGACTCCTACGAGCAGTACTTC.